The clone carrying this TCR beta chain appeared a single time. The antigen remains undetermined. This sample stems from a study of CD8 T cells in Susac syndrome. Study-wide results and caveats: It was acknowledged by the study that relatively few individuals were included in its TCR sequencing and HLA analysis.

High-throughput TCR beta sequencing covered peripheral CD8+ and CD4+ T cells. The multiple sclerosis controls were treatment-naive patients with relapsing-remitting disease that was stable or active. Reverse transcription of about 0.45 to 1 ug RNA was performed with random hexamers. It was immunoSEQ multiplex PCR that amplified TCR beta CDR3 across 54 Vbeta and 13 Jbeta. TCRdb passed the immunoSEQ multiplex PCR reads through MiXCR, listing each CDR3 protein once. The data show around 130,000 distinct CDR3 sequences, with 80% seen just once and around 0.49% held by the top ten. Sequences were obtained from CD8+ T cells from PBMCs. The origin of this receptor is a human donor with multiple sclerosis.

CDR3: CASSQVVPGRAFF. The CDR3 DNA sequence: TGTGCCAGCAGCCAAGTAGTTCCCGGGAGGGCTTTCTTT. J is TRBJ1-1 and V is TRBV14; the D is unclear. Germline assignment: CDR1 SGHDN and CDR2 FVKESK. The CDR3 consists of 13 residues. Trimming took 1 base from V and 11 from J, leaving 14 bases between them. Looking up the rest from reference TRBV14 and TRBJ1-1 gives the full variable domain: EAGVTQFPSHSVIEKGQTVTLRCDPISGHDNLYWYRRVMGKEIKFLLHFVKESKQDESGMPNNRFLAERTGGTYSTLKVQPAELEDSGVYFCASSQVVPGRAFFGQGTRLTVV.